This passage covers 5 T cell receptor beta chains from one sample sequenced in a study of blood T cells in healthy people across ages. The use of a sample-barcoded 5' primer and a J-beta primer mix characterized a second PCR of roughly 6 to 11 cycles. TCRdb reprocessed the 5' RACE reads via MiXCR and lists one record per CDR3 protein. The sample lists about 670,000 distinct CDR3 sequences, roughly half occurring once. Input material: blood. The source of these receptors is a woman over 75 in good health.

This sequence joins TRBV7-9 and TRBJ2-3, with 12 bases matching TRBD2. V was pared by 5 bases and J by 6 bases, with 9 bases of the junction left unmatched. The CDR3 runs 16 residues. Germline V gene sequence: CDR1 SEHNR, CDR2 FQNEAQ (reference sequence). DNA of the CDR3: TGTGCCAGCAGCACCCAGACTAGCGGGAGTGCTGATACGCAGTATTTT. Protein: CASSTQTSGSADTQYF.

The chain joins TRBV10-3 to TRBJ2-7, with a possible D match to TRBD2 (7 bases). Deletions cut 11 bases from V and 2 bases from J, with 16 bases between. The CDR3 consists of 13 residues. The germline gives CDR1 ENHRY, CDR2 SYGVKD. Here the CDR3 reads CASEGGPAYEQYF. The CDR3 DNA sequence: TGTGCCTCTGAGGGGGGGCCAGCCTACGAGCAGTACTTC.

The chain has TRBV6-6 and TRBJ2-2; no reliable D call. CDR1 MNHNY and CDR2 SVGAGI come from the germline V gene (reference sequence). This CDR3 region has 13 residues. V was clipped by 6 bases and J by 7 bases, with 12 bases between them. The CDR3: CASRGPPGGELFF. The CDR3 DNA sequence: TGTGCCAGCAGGGGCCCGCCCGGCGGGGAGCTGTTTTTT.

There are a few counts of this clonotype. The V gene is TRBV29-1, the J gene TRBJ2-7; 9 positions match TRBD2. CDR1 is SQVTM and CDR2 is ANQGSEA in the germline V gene. The V segment lost 3 bases and the J segment 2 bases; nucleotides outside the gene matches: 5. The CDR3 has 14 residues. Here the CDR3 DNA reads TGCAGCGTTGATCGCGGACTAGCGACCTACGAGCAGTACTTC. The encoded protein is CSVDRGLATYEQYF.

The rearrangement uses TRBV20-1 and TRBJ1-4, with D perhaps TRBD1 (6 bases). V gave up 2 bases and J gave up 2 bases, with 21 bases separating them. The germline CDR1 and CDR2 sequences are DFQATT and SNEGSKA (reference sequence). The CDR3 totals 18 residues. This CDR3 is CSARPWGQGHSTNEKLFF. The CDR3 region has the DNA TGCAGTGCTAGACCCTGGGGCCAGGGGCACTCGACTAATGAAAAACTGTTTTTT.